These 9 T cell receptor beta chains were sequenced from one sample in a study of blood T cell repertoires in COVID-19. Assay: immunoSEQ multiplex PCR; the TCRdb copy retains only in-frame clones and omits some. Of more than 200,000 clones in the sample, 70% to 90% are singletons; the top ten hold 3%. The sequenced sample consisted of peripheral blood. These receptors were collected from a man younger than 35 with active or convalescent COVID-19.

The chain links TRBV10-3 to TRBJ1-1, with 8 bases aligning to TRBD1. Germline V gene data show CDR1 as ENHRY and CDR2 as SYGVKD. The V segment lost 6 bases and the J segment 5 bases; nucleotides outside the gene matches: 8. The CDR3 is 14 amino acids. The CDR3: CAISLGQGRTEAFF. As DNA, the CDR3 is TGTGCCATCAGCCTCGGACAGGGTCGGACTGAAGCTTTCTTT.

Written as DNA, the CDR3 is TGTGCCAGCAGTTTCTTCCAGGGCTACACCTTC. Encoded protein: CASSFFQGYTF. The V call is TRBV28, the J call TRBJ1-2; D is undetermined. This CDR3 region has 11 residues. Between the trimmed V and J ends, which lost 3 bases and 8 bases, there was a span of 7 bases. CDR1 and CDR2 from the germline V gene are MDHEN and SYDVKM.

This chain joins TRBV6-6 and TRBJ1-2; D gene ambiguous. This CDR3 has 14 amino acids. The germline CDR1 and CDR2 sequences are MNHNY and SVGAGI (reference sequence). Trimming pared 6 bases from V and 8 bases from J, leaving 19 bases between. In DNA form, the CDR3 reads TGTGCCAGCAGAGACACAGTTGAGCTTCAGGGCTACACCTTC. This encodes CASRDTVELQGYTF.

The J gene is TRBJ2-7, the V gene TRBV10-3, with 13 bases fitting TRBD2. Germline CDR1 ENHRY, CDR2 SYGVKD. There are 15 residues in the CDR3. V shed 7 bases and J 4 bases; nucleotides not matched to a gene: 7. CDR3 bases: TGTGCCATCACCGCGACTAGCGGGGGGACATACGAGCAGTACTTC. This translates into CAITATSGGTYEQYF.

This clone was observed once. The genes are TRBV2 and TRBJ2-1; D might be TRBD2 (6 bases). Deletions cut 1 base from V and 8 bases from J, with 9 bases between. CDR1 is SNHLY and CDR2 is FYNNEI in the germline V gene. The CDR3 consists of 13 residues. The CDR3 region has the DNA TGTGCCAGCAGTGAAGTCGGGGGTGATGAGCAGTTCTTC. This gives the protein CASSEVGGDEQFF.

This clone was found once. The chain recombines TRBV27 with TRBJ2-7; D is perhaps TRBD2 (6 bases). The V gene's germline CDR1 is MNHEY and CDR2 SMNVEV (reference sequence). The V end lost 2 bases, the J end lost 5 bases, and 16 bases lay between the germline ends. There are 15 residues in the CDR3. The CDR3 DNA reads TGTGCCAGCAGTTTAGGGGTGGGGGGAGCAAACGAGCAGTACTTC. Protein sequence: CASSLGVGGANEQYF.

The CDR3 region is CATSISGHGYTF. Written as DNA, the CDR3 is TGTGCCACCAGCATATCAGGGCATGGCTACACCTTC. The chain links TRBV15 to TRBJ1-2, with a weak D call TRBD1 (5 bases). Looked up from germline, CDR1 is LNHNV and CDR2 is YYDKDF (reference sequence). V was trimmed by 4 bases and J by 6 bases, leaving 9 bases between them. This CDR3 has 12 amino acids.

The V call is TRBV4-3, the J call TRBJ1-6; a possible D gene is TRBD1 (5 bases). CDR1 and CDR2 (germline): LGHNA, YSLEER. V was shortened by 4 bases and J by 9 bases, with 16 bases between the two germline ends. This CDR3 region has 15 residues. CDR3 loop: CASSPGLGGGSPLHF. The CDR3 bases are TGCGCCAGCAGCCCCGGACTAGGCGGGGGTTCACCCCTCCACTTT.

The chain joins TRBV11-2 to TRBJ2-7; weak D call: TRBD1 (5 bases). This CDR3 region has 12 residues. V lost 4 bases and J lost 3, with 7 bases in between. The germline gives CDR1 SGHAT, CDR2 FQNNGV. CDR3 in DNA: TGTGCCAGCAGCTCCGACAGCTACGAGCAGTACTTC. Protein: CASSSDSYEQYF.